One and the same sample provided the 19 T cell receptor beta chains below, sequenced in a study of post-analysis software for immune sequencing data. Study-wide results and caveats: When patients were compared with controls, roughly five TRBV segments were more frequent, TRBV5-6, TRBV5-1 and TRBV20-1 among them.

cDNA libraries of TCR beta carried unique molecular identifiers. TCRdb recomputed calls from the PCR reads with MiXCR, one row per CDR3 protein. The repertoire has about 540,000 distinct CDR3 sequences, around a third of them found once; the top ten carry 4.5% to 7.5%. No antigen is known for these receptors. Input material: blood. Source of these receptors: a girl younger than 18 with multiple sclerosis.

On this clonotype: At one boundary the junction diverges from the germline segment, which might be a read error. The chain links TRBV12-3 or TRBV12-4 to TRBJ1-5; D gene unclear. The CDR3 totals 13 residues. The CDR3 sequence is CPSSLADNQPQHF. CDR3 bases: TGTCCCAGCAGTTTAGCGGACAATCAGCCCCAGCATTTT.

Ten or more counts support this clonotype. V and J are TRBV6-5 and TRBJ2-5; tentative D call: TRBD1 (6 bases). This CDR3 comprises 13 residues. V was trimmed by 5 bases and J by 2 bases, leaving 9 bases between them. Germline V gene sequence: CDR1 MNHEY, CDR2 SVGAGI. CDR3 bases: TGTGCCAGCAGTACAGGGTGGCAAGAGACCCAGTACTTC. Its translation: CASSTGWQETQYF.

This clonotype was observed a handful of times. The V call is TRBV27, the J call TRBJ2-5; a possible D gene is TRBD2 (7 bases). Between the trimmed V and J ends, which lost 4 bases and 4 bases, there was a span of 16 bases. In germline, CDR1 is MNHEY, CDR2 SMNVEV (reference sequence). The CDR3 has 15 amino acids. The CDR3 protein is CASSSVQGGRETQYF. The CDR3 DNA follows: TGTGCCAGCAGTTCGGTACAGGGAGGGAGAGAGACCCAGTACTTC.

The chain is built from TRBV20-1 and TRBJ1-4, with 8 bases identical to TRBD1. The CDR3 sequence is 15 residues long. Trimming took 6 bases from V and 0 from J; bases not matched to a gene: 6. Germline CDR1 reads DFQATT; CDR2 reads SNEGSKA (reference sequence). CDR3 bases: TGCAGTGCGAGCCAGGGGGCAGCAACTAATGAAAAACTGTTTTTT. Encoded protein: CSASQGAATNEKLFF.

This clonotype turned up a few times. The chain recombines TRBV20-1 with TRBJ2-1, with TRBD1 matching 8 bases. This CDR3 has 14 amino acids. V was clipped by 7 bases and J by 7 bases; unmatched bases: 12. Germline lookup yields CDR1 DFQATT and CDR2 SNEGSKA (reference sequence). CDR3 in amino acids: CSESGQGAGNEQFF. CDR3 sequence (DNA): TGCAGTGAATCGGGCCAGGGGGCCGGTAATGAGCAGTTCTTC.

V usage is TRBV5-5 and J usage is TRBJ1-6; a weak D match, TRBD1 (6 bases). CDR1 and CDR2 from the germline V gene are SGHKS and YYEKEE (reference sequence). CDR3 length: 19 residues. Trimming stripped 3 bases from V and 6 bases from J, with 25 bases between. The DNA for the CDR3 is TGTGCCAGCAGCTATCAACTACTTCGGACAGCGCAAATTAATTCACCCCTCCACTTT. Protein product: CASSYQLLRTAQINSPLHF.

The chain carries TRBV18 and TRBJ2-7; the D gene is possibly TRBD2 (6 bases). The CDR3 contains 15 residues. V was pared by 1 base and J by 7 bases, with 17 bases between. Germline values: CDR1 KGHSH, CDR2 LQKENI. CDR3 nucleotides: TGTGCCAGCTCACCACTCTTGAGTAAGGGGACTGAGCAGTACTTC. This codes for CASSPLLSKGTEQYF.

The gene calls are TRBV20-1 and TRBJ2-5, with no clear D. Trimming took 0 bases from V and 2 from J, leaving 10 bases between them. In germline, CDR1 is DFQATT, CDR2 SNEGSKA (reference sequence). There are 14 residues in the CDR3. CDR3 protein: CSARDPQEQETQYF. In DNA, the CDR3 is TGCAGTGCTAGAGACCCCCAGGAACAAGAGACCCAGTACTTC.

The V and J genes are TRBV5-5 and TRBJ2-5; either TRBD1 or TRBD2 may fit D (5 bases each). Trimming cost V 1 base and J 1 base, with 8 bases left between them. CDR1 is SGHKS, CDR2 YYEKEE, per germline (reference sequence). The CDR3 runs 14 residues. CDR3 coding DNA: TGTGCCAGCAGCTTGTTTGGGACCCAAGAGACCCAGTACTTC. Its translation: CASSLFGTQETQYF. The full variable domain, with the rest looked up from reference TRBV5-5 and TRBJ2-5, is DAGVTQSPTHLIKTRGQQVTLRCSPISGHKSVSWYQQVLGQGPQFIFQYYEKEERGRGNFPDRFSARQFPNYSSELNVNALLLGDSALYLCASSLFGTQETQYFGPGTRLLVL.

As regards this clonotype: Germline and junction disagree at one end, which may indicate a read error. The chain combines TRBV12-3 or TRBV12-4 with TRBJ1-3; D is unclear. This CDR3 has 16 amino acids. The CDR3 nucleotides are TGTGCCAGCAGCTCCCCGCCGGCGGGTTCTGGGAACACCATATATTTT. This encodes CASSSPPAGSGNTIYF.

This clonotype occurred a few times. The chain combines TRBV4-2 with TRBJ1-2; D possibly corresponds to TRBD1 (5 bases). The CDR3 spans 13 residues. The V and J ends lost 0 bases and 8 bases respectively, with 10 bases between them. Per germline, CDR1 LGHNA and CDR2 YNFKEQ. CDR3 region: CASSQESGLGYTF. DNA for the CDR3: TGTGCCAGCAGCCAAGAATCAGGGTTGGGCTACACCTTC.

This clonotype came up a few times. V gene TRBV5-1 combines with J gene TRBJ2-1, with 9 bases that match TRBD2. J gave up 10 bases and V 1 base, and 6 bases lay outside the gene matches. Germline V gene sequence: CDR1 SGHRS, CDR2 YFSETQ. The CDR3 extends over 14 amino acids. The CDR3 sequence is CASSLPKTSGEQFF. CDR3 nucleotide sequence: TGCGCCAGCAGCTTGCCGAAAACTAGCGGGGAGCAGTTCTTC.

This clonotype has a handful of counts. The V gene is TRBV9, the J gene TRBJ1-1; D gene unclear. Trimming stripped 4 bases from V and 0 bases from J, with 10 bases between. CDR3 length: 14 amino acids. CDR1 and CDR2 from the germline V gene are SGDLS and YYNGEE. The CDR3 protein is CASSPRLLNTEAFF. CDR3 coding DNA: TGTGCCAGCAGCCCGCGGCTTCTGAACACTGAAGCTTTCTTT.

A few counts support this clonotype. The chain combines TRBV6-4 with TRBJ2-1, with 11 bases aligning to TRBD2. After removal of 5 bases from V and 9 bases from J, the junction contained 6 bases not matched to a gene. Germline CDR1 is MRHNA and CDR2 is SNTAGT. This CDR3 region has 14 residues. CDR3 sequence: CASSKLAGAREQFF. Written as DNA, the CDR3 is TGTGCCAGCAGTAAACTAGCGGGGGCGCGTGAGCAGTTCTTC.

This CDR3 reads CSARPNRGTGNTEAFF. The CDR3 nucleotides are TGCAGTGCTAGACCTAATCGGGGGACCGGGAACACTGAAGCTTTCTTT. The chain combines TRBV20-1 with TRBJ1-1; perhaps TRBD1 as D (5 bases). Germline loops: CDR1 DFQATT, CDR2 SNEGSKA (reference sequence). The ends were cut back, 2 bases at V and 1 base at J, with 17 bases in the middle. The CDR3 runs to 16 residues.

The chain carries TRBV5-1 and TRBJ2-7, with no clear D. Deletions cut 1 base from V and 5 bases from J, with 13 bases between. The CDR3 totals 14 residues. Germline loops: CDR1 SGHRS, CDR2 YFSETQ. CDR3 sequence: CASSLNSYPNEQYF. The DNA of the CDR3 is TGCGCCAGCAGCTTGAATTCTTACCCCAACGAGCAGTACTTC.

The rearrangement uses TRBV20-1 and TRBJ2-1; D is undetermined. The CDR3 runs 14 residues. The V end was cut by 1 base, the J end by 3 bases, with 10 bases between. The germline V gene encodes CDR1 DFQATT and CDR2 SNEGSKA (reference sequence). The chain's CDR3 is CSARGLGGYNEQFF. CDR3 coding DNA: TGCAGTGCTAGAGGCCTTGGCGGCTACAATGAGCAGTTCTTC.

The CDR3 region is CASSPSEFNYGYTF. CDR3 nucleotide sequence: TGTGCCAGCTCACCATCGGAATTTAACTATGGCTACACCTTC. This chain links TRBV18 with TRBJ1-2; D unresolved. The V end was cut by 2 bases, the J end by 1 base, with 8 bases between. The CDR3 spans 14 residues. Germline V gene sequence: CDR1 KGHSH, CDR2 LQKENI.

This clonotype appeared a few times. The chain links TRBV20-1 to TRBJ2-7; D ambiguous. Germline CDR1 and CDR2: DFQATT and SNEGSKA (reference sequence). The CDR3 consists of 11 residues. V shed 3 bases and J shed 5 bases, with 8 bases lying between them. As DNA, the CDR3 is TGCAGTGCTAGCATTGCGGACGAGCAGTACTTC. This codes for CSASIADEQYF.